This is a list of T cell receptor beta chains from one sample in a study of cytomegalovirus exposure and HLA in healthy donors. Clones were sequenced by immunoSEQ multiplex PCR, and TCRdb holds only the in-frame ones, with some missing. The sample has 150,000 to 200,000 clones, roughly 75% seen once. Sequencing was done on a sample of PBMCs. The receptors derive from a male donor in good health and CMV-seronegative. Both conserved end residues are part of each CDR3. Each record gives: V gene, D gene, J gene, clone size, CDR3 DNA, CDR3 protein. D genes are given only for firm matches. Expanded clones are given a class, and other clones once, few, many or no size at all.

TRBV11-2,-,TRBJ2-7,-,TGTGCCAGCAGCTTAGCCCCGAACTACGCCTTTTCCTACGAGCAGTACTTC,CASSLAPNYAFSYEQYF
TRBV2,-,TRBJ2-7,-,TGTGCCAGCAGTGCGGAGGACGGCAGCTCCTACGAGCAGTACTTC,CASSAEDGSSYEQYF
TRBV6-5,-,TRBJ1-2,-,TGTGCCAGCAGTTACTCGAACAGGGTTTTCGGCTACACCTTC,CASSYSNRVFGYTF
TRBV12-5,TRBD1,TRBJ1-1,few,TGTGCTAGTGGTTTGGGACAGGGGAGGGCTTTCTTT,CASGLGQGRAFF
TRBV5-1,-,TRBJ2-3,-,TGCGCCAGCAGCTTCGCGGGCGCAGATACGCAGTATTTT,CASSFAGADTQYF
TRBV6-5,-,TRBJ1-3,few,TGTGCCAGCAGTTACGAACAGGGAAACACCATATATTTT,CASSYEQGNTIYF
TRBV30,TRBD1,TRBJ1-4,-,TGTGCCTGGATTACGGGACAGGGGGGAAAACTGTTTTTT,CAWITGQGGKLFF
TRBV18,TRBD1,TRBJ1-4,few,TGTGCCAGCTCGTCCGGGACAGCTAATGAAAAACTGTTTTTT,CASSSGTANEKLFF
TRBV9,TRBD2,TRBJ2-5,-,TGTGCCAGCAGCGCTAGCGGGGGGGCCTCAGAGACCCAGTACTTC,CASSASGGASETQYF
TRBV9,-,TRBJ1-2,-,TGTGCCAGCAGCGTAGGTATCCACTATGGCTACACCTTC,CASSVGIHYGYTF
TRBV18,-,TRBJ2-3,-,TGTGCCAGCTTAAAAGCCACAGATACGCAGTATTTT,CASLKATDTQYF
TRBV27,TRBD1,TRBJ1-5,-,TGTGCCAGCAGCCTAACAGGGGTCGGTCAGCCCCAGCATTTT,CASSLTGVGQPQHF
TRBV19,TRBD1,TRBJ1-3,-,TGTGCCTCCAAACCCGACAGGGTACGCGGAAACACCATATATTTT,CASKPDRVRGNTIYF
TRBV9,-,TRBJ1-1,-,TGTGCCAGCAGCCTAAGGGGAGGCCTAAACACTGAAGCTTTCTTT,CASSLRGGLNTEAFF
TRBV11-2,-,TRBJ1-5,-,TGTGCCAGCAGCTTAGTTGGGGGGGATGCCAGCAATCAGCCCCAGCATTTT,CASSLVGGDASNQPQHF
TRBV7-2,-,TRBJ1-3,-,TGTGCCAGCAGCCCTATGGAGGGAACTATAGGAAACACCATATATTTT,CASSPMEGTIGNTIYF
TRBV27,-,TRBJ2-1,-,TGTGCCAGCAGTCCCCTTCAATCACGGGAGCAGTTCTTC,CASSPLQSREQFF
TRBV5-1,TRBD1,TRBJ2-7,-,TGCGCCAGCAGCTTGGAGGGACAGGGTTATGAGCAGTACTTC,CASSLEGQGYEQYF
TRBV6-5,-,TRBJ2-5,-,TGTGCCAGCAGTTCCCCCGGGTTACGCGGCGAAGAGACCCAGTACTTC,CASSSPGLRGEETQYF
TRBV5-1,-,TRBJ1-6,-,TGCGCCAGCGCTCGTTCGGGGGGCAATTCACCCCTCCACTTT,CASARSGGNSPLHF
TRBV18,-,TRBJ2-7,-,TGTGCCAGCTCACCCTCCCGTGGCGGCGAGCAGTACTTC,CASSPSRGGEQYF
TRBV29-1,TRBD1,TRBJ1-1,-,TGCAGCGTGAGGACAGGTGGGAACACTGAAGCTTTCTTT,CSVRTGGNTEAFF
TRBV19,-,TRBJ1-2,-,TGTGCCAGTAGTTCCTCCCCGGGGTTCAACTATGGCTACACCTTC,CASSSSPGFNYGYTF
TRBV4-3,-,TRBJ2-3,-,TGCGCCAGCAGCCGGACAGTGGTCTCAGGGACAGATACGCAGTATTTT,CASSRTVVSGTDTQYF
TRBV4-1,TRBD2,TRBJ2-3,-,TGCGCCAGCAGCCAAGGGGTAAGCGGGGGCGATACGCAGTATTTT,CASSQGVSGGDTQYF
TRBV27,-,TRBJ1-2,few,TGTGCCAGCAGATACCCCGGGTCCCTGTATGGCTACACCTTC,CASRYPGSLYGYTF
TRBV4-1,-,TRBJ1-2,few,TGCGCCAGCAGCCAAGTCTCGACAGCAGACAGGTATGGCTACACCTTC,CASSQVSTADRYGYTF
TRBV4-1,TRBD1,TRBJ1-4,-,TGCGCCAGCAGCCAGACAGGTGGGACAGACGGAAAACTGTTTTTT,CASSQTGGTDGKLFF
TRBV11-1,TRBD1,TRBJ2-2,few,TGTGCCAGCAGCTTTCAAACAGGGGATTACACCGGGGAGCTGTTTTTT,CASSFQTGDYTGELFF
TRBV7-8,TRBD1,TRBJ2-7,-,TGTGCCAGCAGCTTACGAGGGACAGGGTCTTACGAGCAGTACTTC,CASSLRGTGSYEQYF
TRBV18,TRBD1,TRBJ1-5,-,TGTGCCAGCTCCCCCGCATACCAGGGGGCTCAGCCCCAGCATTTT,CASSPAYQGAQPQHF
TRBV6-5,TRBD1,TRBJ1-5,-,TGTGCCAGCAGTTACGACAGGGGGAGCAATCAGCCCCAGCATTTT,CASSYDRGSNQPQHF
TRBV6-5,-,TRBJ2-1,-,TGTGCCAGCAGTTACGCGGGGTATAATGAGCAGTTCTTC,CASSYAGYNEQFF
TRBV6-6,-,TRBJ1-1,-,TGTGCCGCTGCGGGCACTGAAGCTTTCTTT,CAAAGTEAFF
TRBV2,-,TRBJ1-3,-,TGTGCCAGCACCGTGGGGGGATTAAACCCCAGGAACACCATATATTTT,CASTVGGLNPRNTIYF
TRBV4-1,TRBD2,TRBJ2-1,few,TGCGCCAGCACCCGCGGCGGCCTAGCGGGCCTGGGGAATGAGCAGTTCTTC,CASTRGGLAGLGNEQFF
TRBV18,-,TRBJ2-3,few,TGTGCCAGCTCACCACCCCCGGCAGATACGCAGTATTTT,CASSPPPADTQYF